This T cell receptor beta chain was recorded in a study of blood T cells in healthy people across ages. This clonotype was observed a handful of times. The second PCR ran about 6 to 11 cycles with a sample-barcoded 5' primer and J-beta primers. MiXCR was run by TCRdb on the 5' RACE reads, yielding one entry per CDR3 protein. The repertoire consists of around 1,000,000 distinct CDR3 sequences, with almost 25% occurring once and the leading ten covering around 0.75%. Trimming removed 6 bases at V and 7 bases at J, with 19 bases between. The germline V gene encodes CDR1 SGHDN and CDR2 FVKESK. The CDR3 sequence is 14 residues long. These data were also reused for a study on T cells of mothers and their children. That paper adds: It was through the M1S primer of the second PCR that sample barcodes and 2-4 random nucleotides were added. A slight, non-significant increase in overlap was found for related mother-child pairs relative to unrelated pairs.

V is TRBV14 and J is TRBJ2-7; D may match TRBD1 or TRBD2 (5 bases each). The specimen sequenced was blood. This clonotype originated in a girl aged 2 to 9 in good health. In DNA form, the CDR3 reads TGTGCCAGCAGTCCAGTAGGGACGGCGGAGGAGCAGTACTTC. It specifies CASSPVGTAEEQYF.